This is a list of T cell receptor beta chains from one sample in a study of shared clonotypes between healthy human individuals. Assay used: immunoSEQ multiplex PCR; TCRdb lists only in-frame clones, some missing. The table includes around 2,000,000 clones, less than 95% detected once. The specimen was naive CD8+ T cells sorted from blood. These receptors were taken from a man aged 18 to 29 in good health. Each CDR3 is given with its conserved first and last residue. Fields, in order: clone size, V gene, D gene, J gene, CDR3 DNA, CDR3 protein. A D gene is named only where the DNA matches it firmly. Not all rows give a size; the values are once, few, many and, for expanded clones, a class.

clone size: .; V gene: TRBV4-3; D gene: .; J gene: TRBJ2-1; CDR3 DNA: TGCGCCAGCAGCCAAGAGACGGGACTCTACTACAATGAGCAGTTCTTC; CDR3 protein: CASSQETGLYYNEQFF
clone size: .; V gene: TRBV18; D gene: .; J gene: TRBJ1-1; CDR3 DNA: TGTGCCAGCTCACCACCGTTCGAGCATGGGGGGTATATGAACACTGAAGCTTTCTTT; CDR3 protein: CASSPPFEHGGYMNTEAFF
clone size: .; V gene: TRBV18; D gene: .; J gene: TRBJ1-2; CDR3 DNA: TGTGCCAGCTCACCCGACGGAGCCTTTAACTATGGCTACACCTTC; CDR3 protein: CASSPDGAFNYGYTF
clone size: .; V gene: TRBV30; D gene: TRBD1; J gene: TRBJ2-7; CDR3 DNA: TGTGCCTGGAGGGGCCGGGACAGGGGAGTGAACGAGCAGTACTTC; CDR3 protein: CAWRGRDRGVNEQYF
clone size: .; V gene: TRBV5-4; D gene: TRBD1; J gene: TRBJ1-1; CDR3 DNA: TGTGCCAGCAGCGCAGACGACAGGGGGCGCCCAGAAGCTTTCTTT; CDR3 protein: CASSADDRGRPEAFF
clone size: .; V gene: TRBV4-1; D gene: .; J gene: TRBJ2-7; CDR3 DNA: TGCGCCAGCAGCCACGGAGGGGCAGTGAGCTCCTACGAGCAGTACTTC; CDR3 protein: CASSHGGAVSSYEQYF
clone size: .; V gene: TRBV11-2; D gene: .; J gene: TRBJ2-7; CDR3 DNA: TGTGCCAGCAACCACGGAGTAGGGACCGCCTACGAGCAGTACTTC; CDR3 protein: CASNHGVGTAYEQYF
clone size: .; V gene: TRBV11-2; D gene: TRBD1; J gene: TRBJ2-7; CDR3 DNA: TGTACCAGCAGCTTAGTAGGGGGCGCCTACGAGCAGTACTTC; CDR3 protein: CTSSLVGGAYEQYF
clone size: .; V gene: TRBV9; D gene: TRBD2; J gene: TRBJ2-2; CDR3 DNA: TGTGCCAGCAGCGGGACTAGCGGGGGGACCCCGAGCACCGGGGAGCTGTTTTTT; CDR3 protein: CASSGTSGGTPSTGELFF
clone size: .; V gene: TRBV13; D gene: .; J gene: TRBJ2-1; CDR3 DNA: TGTGCCAGCAGCGAGGGGGTTCGACTAGTGAACAATGAGCAGTTCTTC; CDR3 protein: CASSEGVRLVNNEQFF
clone size: once; V gene: TRBV9; D gene: TRBD1; J gene: TRBJ2-7; CDR3 DNA: TGTGCCAGCAGCGCCGCCGGGACAGGTTACGAGCAGTACTTC; CDR3 protein: CASSAAGTGYEQYF
clone size: .; V gene: TRBV5-8; D gene: .; J gene: TRBJ2-5; CDR3 DNA: TGTGCCAGCAGCTTGATAATGTTTAGGGAATTAGAGACCCAGTACTTC; CDR3 protein: CASSLIMFRELETQYF
clone size: .; V gene: TRBV11-2; D gene: TRBD2; J gene: TRBJ2-5; CDR3 DNA: TGTGCCAGCAGCCCACGGACTAGCGGGAATACAGAGACCCAGTACTTC; CDR3 protein: CASSPRTSGNTETQYF
clone size: .; V gene: TRBV19; D gene: .; J gene: TRBJ2-1; CDR3 DNA: TGTGCCAGTAGTATAGCGGCGGGGCGGAATGAGCAGTTCTTC; CDR3 protein: CASSIAAGRNEQFF
clone size: .; V gene: TRBV4-1; D gene: .; J gene: TRBJ1-3; CDR3 DNA: TGCGCCAGCAGCCTCCAGGGAAGCCCAGGGGCCATATATTTT; CDR3 protein: CASSLQGSPGAIYF
clone size: .; V gene: TRBV29-1; D gene: .; J gene: TRBJ2-7; CDR3 DNA: TGCAGCATACGAGCCGGTGACGGCTACGAGCAGTACTTC; CDR3 protein: CSIRAGDGYEQYF
clone size: .; V gene: TRBV9; D gene: .; J gene: TRBJ2-7; CDR3 DNA: TGTGCCAGCAGCGAGGACGTGGGGACCTACGAGCAGTACTTC; CDR3 protein: CASSEDVGTYEQYF
clone size: .; V gene: TRBV27; D gene: TRBD1; J gene: TRBJ2-1; CDR3 DNA: TGTGCCAGCACGGGACCGGGACAGGGAACTAGTGAGCAGTTCTTC; CDR3 protein: CASTGPGQGTSEQFF
clone size: .; V gene: TRBV10-3; D gene: .; J gene: TRBJ1-2; CDR3 DNA: TGTGCCATCACCGGAATAGGTGGCTACACCTTC; CDR3 protein: CAITGIGGYTF
clone size: .; V gene: TRBV10-2; D gene: TRBD1; J gene: TRBJ2-7; CDR3 DNA: TGCGCCAGCAGACTACAGGGGGCCTCCTACGAGCAGTACTTC; CDR3 protein: CASRLQGASYEQYF
clone size: once; V gene: TRBV4-1; D gene: .; J gene: TRBJ2-5; CDR3 DNA: TGCGCCAGCAGCACGACAGGAGTGGAGACCCAGTACTTC; CDR3 protein: CASSTTGVETQYF
clone size: .; V gene: TRBV5-5; D gene: .; J gene: TRBJ1-4; CDR3 DNA: TGTGCCAGCAGCCCGAGAGGGGAGGATGAAAAACTGTTTTTT; CDR3 protein: CASSPRGEDEKLFF
clone size: .; V gene: TRBV15; D gene: .; J gene: TRBJ1-1; CDR3 DNA: TGTGCCACCAGCTCCCGAGCCTGGTTGAACACTGAAGCTTTCTTT; CDR3 protein: CATSSRAWLNTEAFF